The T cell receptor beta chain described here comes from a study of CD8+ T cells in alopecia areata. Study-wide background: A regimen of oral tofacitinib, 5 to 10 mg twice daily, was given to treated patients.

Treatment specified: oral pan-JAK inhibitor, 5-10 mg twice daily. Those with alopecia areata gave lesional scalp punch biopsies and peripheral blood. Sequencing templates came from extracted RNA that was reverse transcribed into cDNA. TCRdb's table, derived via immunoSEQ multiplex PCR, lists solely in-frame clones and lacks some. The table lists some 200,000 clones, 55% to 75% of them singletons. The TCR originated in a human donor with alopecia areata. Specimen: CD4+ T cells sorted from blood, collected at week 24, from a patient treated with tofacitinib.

CDR3 in DNA: TGCGCCAGCAGCTTGGAGCGGGAAACCATTCAGTACTTC. Protein product: CASSLERETIQYF. V and J are TRBV5-1 and TRBJ2-4, with TRBD2 identical over 7 bases. This CDR3 region has 13 residues. Germline lookup yields CDR1 SGHRS and CDR2 YFSETQ. Unmatched junction bases numbered 3, after V lost 0 bases and J lost 9 bases.